The rows below give T cell receptor beta chains drawn from one sample of a study of cytomegalovirus exposure and HLA in healthy donors. Clones were sequenced by immunoSEQ multiplex PCR, and TCRdb holds only the in-frame ones, with some missing. This table holds about 160,000 clones, around 84% found once. Input material: PBMCs. The receptors were sampled from a male donor in good health and CMV-seropositive. CDR3s include the opening cysteine and the closing phenylalanine or tryptophan. D genes are given only for firm matches. The size field is filled for only some rows; it gives once, few, many or a size class.

CDR3nt | CDR3aa | v_gene | abundance | d_gene | j_gene
TGTGCCAGCACCCCCCCGGGACAGCTGGGGGGCACCATATATTTT | CASTPPGQLGGTIYF | TRBV28 | NA | TRBD1 | TRBJ1-3
TGTGCCAGCAGTCCGGACACTATTTCCTACAATGAGCAGTTCTTC | CASSPDTISYNEQFF | TRBV27 | NA | NA | TRBJ2-1
TGCGCCAGCAGCCATCGCACAGGGAACTCTGGAAACACCATATATTTT | CASSHRTGNSGNTIYF | TRBV4-1 | NA | NA | TRBJ1-3
TGTGCCAGCAGTTTGGAGCTAGCGGGAGCGGACTACGAGCAGTACTTC | CASSLELAGADYEQYF | TRBV28 | many | TRBD2 | TRBJ2-7
TGTGCCAGCAGCTTTCAGGGGGCGCAGGGCTATGGCTACACCTTC | CASSFQGAQGYGYTF | TRBV7-2 | NA | TRBD1 | TRBJ1-2
TGTGCCAGCTCACCGCTGGACACCGAAGACACCATATATTTT | CASSPLDTEDTIYF | TRBV18 | NA | NA | TRBJ1-3
TGCGCCAGCAGCGCCCACAGGGGAGCGTCAAGGAACACTGAAGCTTTCTTT | CASSAHRGASRNTEAFF | TRBV4-3 | once | TRBD1 | TRBJ1-1
TGTGCCTGGAGTGTAGGGCTAGCGGGGACCGGGGAGCTGTTTTTT | CAWSVGLAGTGELFF | TRBV30 | NA | TRBD2 | TRBJ2-2
TGTGCCAGCAGTGATTGGACACCGAACACTGAAGCTTTCTTT | CASSDWTPNTEAFF | TRBV6-1 | NA | NA | TRBJ1-1
TGTGCCAGCAGCCTCCGGAGGAACGAGCAGTACTTC | CASSLRRNEQYF | TRBV7-2 | NA | NA | TRBJ2-7
TGCGCCAGCAGTCGGGACAGGTCCTATGGCTACACCTTC | CASSRDRSYGYTF | TRBV10-1 | NA | TRBD1 | TRBJ1-2
TGCGCCAGCAGCCCCCGACAGGGCATCGGGAATGAGCAGTTCTTC | CASSPRQGIGNEQFF | TRBV5-1 | NA | TRBD1 | TRBJ2-1
TGCGCCAGCAGCTTGACCCCCGGGACAGGCTATGGCTACACCTTC | CASSLTPGTGYGYTF | TRBV5-1 | NA | TRBD1 | TRBJ1-2
TGTGCCTGGAGTCCTAGCCTACAAACTAATTCACCCCTCCACTTT | CAWSPSLQTNSPLHF | TRBV30 | NA | NA | TRBJ1-6
TGTGCCAGCAGCTCCCCCGGCTGGACTAGCGGGAAGTGGTCCTATGAGCAGTTCTTC | CASSSPGWTSGKWSYEQFF | TRBV11-2 | few | TRBD2 | TRBJ2-1
TGCGCCAGCGCGGGACAGGGGGTGGTAGGGCCCCTCCGGGAGCAGTACTTC | CASAGQGVVGPLREQYF | TRBV10-2 | NA | TRBD1 | TRBJ2-7
TGTGCCAGCAGCTTGGGTGCAGAAGGGAGCTATGGCTACACCTTC | CASSLGAEGSYGYTF | TRBV5-4 | once | NA | TRBJ1-2
TGTGCCAGCAGCCGAACAGGGAAGGGGAATCAGCCCCAGCATTTT | CASSRTGKGNQPQHF | TRBV6-1 | NA | NA | TRBJ1-5
TGCGCCAGCAGCCTCGGGAGGGAGGGAACAGATACGCAGTATTTT | CASSLGREGTDTQYF | TRBV4-1 | NA | TRBD2 | TRBJ2-3
TGTGCCAGCCTAGGCGGGAGGGCCGGTGAGACCCAGTACTTC | CASLGGRAGETQYF | TRBV6-5 | NA | TRBD2 | TRBJ2-5
TGTGCCAGCAGCATATACCACAGGGATGGCTACACCTTC | CASSIYHRDGYTF | TRBV9 | NA | NA | TRBJ1-2